This TCR beta chain was observed in a study of beta chain features in type 1 diabetes. This clone showed up just a few times. Its specificity is not known. As every portion of the isolated RNA was reverse transcribed, the sequencing read expressed TCRB transcripts. Repertoires were generated with immunoSEQ multiplex PCR, while TCRdb's copy carries only in-frame clones and drops some. The table lists a few hundred thousand clones, about 20% of them singletons. This CDR3 region has 16 residues. Trimming cost V 6 bases and J 1 base; bases outside gene matches: 4. Germline assignment: CDR1 MGHRA and CDR2 YSYEKL. Study-wide points: Any PCR bias toward short templates would affect both groups alike.

The chain has TRBV4-1 and TRBJ2-7, with 15 positions matching TRBD2. The TCR was taken from a woman between 18 and 30 years old in good health. Sequenced input: naive CD4+ T cells from blood. The DNA of the CDR3 is TGCGCCAGCAGACCCGGACTAGCGGGGGGGTCCTACGAGCAGTACTTC. Translating gives CASRPGLAGGSYEQYF.